This T cell receptor (beta chain) is drawn from a study of human T cells and chemical hapten exposure. Turning to the study itself: Application of 0.01% DPC to the upper back was done by patch test, with a reading at 6 days.

This CDR3 comprises 14 residues. The V end was cut by 4 bases, the J end by 2 bases, with 11 bases between. CDR1 is MNHEY and CDR2 is SVGEGT in the germline V gene. Time point of the sample: patch test 2, 6 weeks after DPC sensitization. Treatment reported: therapeutic diphenylcyclopropenone sensitization with weekly scalp DPC. Alopecia patients, 18 to 70 years old and DPC-suitable, served as donors. This clonotype was seen at least ten times. TCRdb recomputed calls from the RACE reads with MiXCR, one row per CDR3 protein. Among some 350,000 distinct CDR3 sequences listed, more than 5% were seen once. The rearrangement uses TRBV6-2 or TRBV6-3 and TRBJ1-2, with unresolved D. This clonotype originated in a young woman with alopecia areata. Some clones in this sample may be carry-over from other donors' samples. This specimen was whole blood, taken in connection with sensitization to the hapten diphenylcyclopropenone (DPC). The CDR3 DNA reads as TGTGCCAGCAGTTTGCCGGGCGCGAACTATGGCTACACCTTC. Translated: CASSLPGANYGYTF.